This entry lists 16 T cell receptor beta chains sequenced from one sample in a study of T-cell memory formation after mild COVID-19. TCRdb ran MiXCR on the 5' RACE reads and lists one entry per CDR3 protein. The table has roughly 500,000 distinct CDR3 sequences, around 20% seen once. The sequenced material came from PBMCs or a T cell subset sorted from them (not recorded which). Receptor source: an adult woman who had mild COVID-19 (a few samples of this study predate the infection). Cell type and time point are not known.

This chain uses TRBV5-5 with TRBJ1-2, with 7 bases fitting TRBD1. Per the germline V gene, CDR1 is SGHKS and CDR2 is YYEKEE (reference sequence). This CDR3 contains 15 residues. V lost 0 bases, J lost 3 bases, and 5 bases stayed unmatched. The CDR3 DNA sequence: TGTGCCAGCAGCTTGGGACAGGGAACGTACTATGGCTACACCTTC. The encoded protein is CASSLGQGTYYGYTF.

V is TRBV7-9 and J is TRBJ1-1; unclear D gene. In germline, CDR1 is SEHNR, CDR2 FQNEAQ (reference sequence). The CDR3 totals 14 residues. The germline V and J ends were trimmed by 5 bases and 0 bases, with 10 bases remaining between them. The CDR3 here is CASSPETLNTEAFF. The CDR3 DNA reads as TGTGCCAGCAGCCCCGAGACATTGAACACTGAAGCTTTCTTT. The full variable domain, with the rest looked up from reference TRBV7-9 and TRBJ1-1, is DTGVSQNPRHKITKRGQNVTFRCDPISEHNRLYWYRQTLGQGPEFLTYFQNEAQLEKSRLLSDRFSAERPKGSFSTLEIQRTEQGDSAMYLCASSPETLNTEAFFGQGTRLTVV.

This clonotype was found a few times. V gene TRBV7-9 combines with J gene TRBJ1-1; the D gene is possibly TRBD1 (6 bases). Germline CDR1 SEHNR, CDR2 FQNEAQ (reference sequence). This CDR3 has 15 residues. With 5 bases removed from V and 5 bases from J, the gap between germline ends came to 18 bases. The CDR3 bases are TGTGCCAGCAGCCTGAGGCTGGGGGGCAGGACTGAAGCTTTCTTT. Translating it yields CASSLRLGGRTEAFF.

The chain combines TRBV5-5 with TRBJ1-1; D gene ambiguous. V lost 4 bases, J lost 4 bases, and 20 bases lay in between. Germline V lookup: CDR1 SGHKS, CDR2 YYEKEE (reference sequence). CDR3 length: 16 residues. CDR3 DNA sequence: TGTGCCAGCAGCCCCACAACTCCCAAGTTGGGCACTGAAGCTTTCTTT. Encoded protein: CASSPTTPKLGTEAFF.

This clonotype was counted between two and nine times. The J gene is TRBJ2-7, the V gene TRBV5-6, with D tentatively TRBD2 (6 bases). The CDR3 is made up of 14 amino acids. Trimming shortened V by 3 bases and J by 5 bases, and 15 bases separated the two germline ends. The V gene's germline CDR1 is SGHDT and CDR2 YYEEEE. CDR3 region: CASSWGDLGHEQYF. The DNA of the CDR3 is TGTGCCAGCAGCTGGGGGGACCTCGGCCACGAGCAGTACTTC.

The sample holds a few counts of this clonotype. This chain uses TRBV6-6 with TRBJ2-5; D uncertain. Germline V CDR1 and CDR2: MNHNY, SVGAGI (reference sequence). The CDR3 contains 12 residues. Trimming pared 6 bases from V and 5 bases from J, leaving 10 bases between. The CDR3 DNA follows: TGTGCCAGCAGCCCCATGAGGGAGACCCAGTACTTC. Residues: CASSPMRETQYF.

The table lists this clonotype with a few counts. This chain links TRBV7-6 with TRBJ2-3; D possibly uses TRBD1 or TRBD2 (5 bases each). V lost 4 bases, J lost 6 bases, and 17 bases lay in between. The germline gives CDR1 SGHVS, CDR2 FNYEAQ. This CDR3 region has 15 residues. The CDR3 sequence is CASSSIGGFMDTQYF. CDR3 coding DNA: TGTGCCAGCAGCTCAATTGGGGGTTTTATGGATACGCAGTATTTT.

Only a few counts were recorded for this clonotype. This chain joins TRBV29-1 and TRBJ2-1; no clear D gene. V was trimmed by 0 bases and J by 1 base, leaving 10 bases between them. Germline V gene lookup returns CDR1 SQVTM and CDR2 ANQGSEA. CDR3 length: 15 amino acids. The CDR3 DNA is TGCAGCGTTGAAGATCGATACAAGTCCTACAATGAGCAGTTCTTC. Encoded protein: CSVEDRYKSYNEQFF.

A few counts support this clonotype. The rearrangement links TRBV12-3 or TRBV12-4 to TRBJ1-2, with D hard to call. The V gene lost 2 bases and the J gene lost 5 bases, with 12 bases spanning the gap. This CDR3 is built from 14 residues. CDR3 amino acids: CASSLYRGLYGYTF. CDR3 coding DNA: TGTGCCAGCAGTTTATACCGAGGGCTTTATGGCTACACCTTC.

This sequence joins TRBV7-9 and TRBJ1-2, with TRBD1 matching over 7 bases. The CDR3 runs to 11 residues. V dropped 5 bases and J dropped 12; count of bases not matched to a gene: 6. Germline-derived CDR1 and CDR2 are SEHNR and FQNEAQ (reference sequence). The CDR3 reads CASSLNRGHTF. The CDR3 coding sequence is TGTGCCAGCAGCCTGAACAGGGGCCACACCTTC.

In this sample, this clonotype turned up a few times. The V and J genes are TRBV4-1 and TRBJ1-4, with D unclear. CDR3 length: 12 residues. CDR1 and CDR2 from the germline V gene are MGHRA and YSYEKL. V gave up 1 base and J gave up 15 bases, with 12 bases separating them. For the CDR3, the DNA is TGCGCCAGCAGCCAAGCAGGCAGTGGGGTGTTTTTT. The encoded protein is CASSQAGSGVFF.

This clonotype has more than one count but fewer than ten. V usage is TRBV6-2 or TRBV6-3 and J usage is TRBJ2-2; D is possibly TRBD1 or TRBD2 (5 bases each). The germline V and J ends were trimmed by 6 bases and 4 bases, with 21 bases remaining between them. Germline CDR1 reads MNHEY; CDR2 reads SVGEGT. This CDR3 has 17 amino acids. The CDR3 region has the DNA TGTGCCAGCAGGGGACGACAGTCCTTTGCCGGCACCGGGGAGCTGTTTTTT. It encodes CASRGRQSFAGTGELFF.

The CDR3 region has the DNA TGTGCCAGCACCATATATAATGAGCAGTTCTTC. Encoded protein: CASTIYNEQFF. The rearrangement links TRBV11-2 to TRBJ2-1; the D is unclear. This CDR3 contains 11 residues. Deletions cut 7 bases from V and 7 bases from J, with 8 bases between. CDR1 SGHAT and CDR2 FQNNGV come from the germline V gene.

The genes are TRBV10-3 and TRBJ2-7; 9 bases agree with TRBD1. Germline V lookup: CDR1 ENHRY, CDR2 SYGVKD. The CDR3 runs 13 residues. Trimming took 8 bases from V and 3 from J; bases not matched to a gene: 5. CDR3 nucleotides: TGTGCCATCGGATGGGACAGGGTCTACGAGCAGTACTTC. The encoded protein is CAIGWDRVYEQYF.

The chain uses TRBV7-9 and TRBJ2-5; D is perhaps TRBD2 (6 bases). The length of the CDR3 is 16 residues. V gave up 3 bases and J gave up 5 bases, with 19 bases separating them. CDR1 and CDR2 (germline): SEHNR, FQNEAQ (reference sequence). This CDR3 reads CASSFLSAGGTETQYF. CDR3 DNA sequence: TGTGCCAGCAGCTTTTTATCGGCCGGAGGGACGGAGACCCAGTACTTC.

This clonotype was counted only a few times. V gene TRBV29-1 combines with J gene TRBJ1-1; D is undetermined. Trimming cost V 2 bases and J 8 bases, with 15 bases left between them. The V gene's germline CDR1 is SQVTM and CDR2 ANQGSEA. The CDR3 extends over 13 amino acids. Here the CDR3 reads CSVESRLSEEAFF. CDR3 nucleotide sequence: TGCAGCGTTGAATCCAGGCTCTCCGAAGAAGCTTTCTTT.